A single T cell receptor beta chain is shown here with its context. The data are from a study of blood T cell repertoires in COVID-19. About the study: COVID-19 samples from acute and convalescent phases originated in the United States, Italy and Spain. PBMCs, B-cell-depleted T cells, or T cells were the source of the cDNA or gDNA that made up the material.

The CDR3 sequence is 15 residues long. The J segment lost 4 bases and the V segment lost 4 bases, leaving 4 bases of the junction unmatched. Germline values: CDR1 SGHRS, CDR2 YFSETQ. Source study methods: Quantification of nucleated cells was approximated via reference gene primer amplification. Data came from immunoSEQ multiplex PCR; TCRdb stores just in-frame clones and leaves some out. V and J calls and clone size are copied from that table; D and trimming were computed from the DNA. Of under 140,000 clones detected, 70% to 80% appear once; the ten largest clones hold 6% to 8.5%. This chain joins TRBV5-1 and TRBJ2-3; 12 bases map to TRBD2. The receptor was isolated from a woman aged 55-70 years with acute or convalescent COVID-19. The sample taken for sequencing was peripheral blood. The CDR3 DNA reads as TGCGCCAGCAGCCTAAGACTAGCGGGGGCAGATACGCAGTATTTT. It codes for CASSLRLAGADTQYF.